This T cell receptor beta chain is drawn from a study of blood T cell repertoires in COVID-19. The wider study: Acute and convalescent COVID-19 samples came from the United States, Italy and Spain.

Enrolled through a virtual design, the participants were between about 18 and 100 years of age and came from 24 US areas. Each participant's cohort was designated according to participant-reported clinical history. V gave up 3 bases and J gave up 4 bases; unmatched junction bases: 11. The CDR3 runs 17 residues. CDR1 is LNHDA and CDR2 is SQIVND in the germline V gene (reference sequence). As handled by the study authors: From reference gene primer amplification, estimates of nucleated cell counts were derived. The protocol was immunoSEQ multiplex PCR, while the TCRdb copy is restricted to in-frame clones and leaves out a portion. V, J and clone size reflect that table, while D and trimming were determined from the DNA. The sample shows approximately 280,000 clones, nearly 90% of them seen only once.

The chain employs TRBV19 and TRBJ2-1, with TRBD2 matching 8 bases. This clonotype was sampled from a woman aged 18-29 years with acute COVID-19. The sample consisted of PBMCs or T cells enriched from blood (not recorded which). The CDR3 reads CASSILPTSGPYNEQFF. CDR3 coding DNA: TGTGCCAGTAGTATTTTGCCAACTAGCGGACCTTACAATGAGCAGTTCTTC.